These 25 T cell receptor beta chains came from one sample sequenced in a study of blood T cell repertoires in COVID-19. TCRdb's copy holds only in-frame clones and misses some; the assay was immunoSEQ multiplex PCR. Of roughly 150,000 clones listed, about 85% are singletons. Input material: peripheral blood. Every receptor here comes from a man at least 80 years old with COVID-19, enrolled during active disease.

The J gene is TRBJ1-2, the V gene TRBV19; D unclear. CDR1 LNHDA and CDR2 SQIVND come from the germline V gene (reference sequence). Trimming stripped 9 bases from V and 8 bases from J, with 16 bases between. This CDR3 has 12 residues. CDR3 bases: TGTGCCAGCCTAGACCCCCTAAGCGGCTACACCTTC. Amino acids: CASLDPLSGYTF.

This clone was recorded only once. The chain links TRBV7-9 to TRBJ2-6; D is undetermined. The V gene's germline CDR1 is SEHNR and CDR2 FQNEAQ (reference sequence). Trimming shortened V by 4 bases and J by 4 bases, and 14 bases separated the two germline ends. The CDR3 runs 16 residues. The CDR3 loop is CASSYRLSRGANVLTF. The CDR3 DNA follows: TGTGCCAGCAGCTACCGACTGAGCCGCGGGGCCAACGTCCTGACTTTC. Variable domain in full (rest from reference TRBV7-9 and TRBJ2-6): DTGVSQNPRHKITKRGQNVTFRCDPISEHNRLYWYRQTLGQGPEFLTYFQNEAQLEKSRLLSDRFSAERPKGSFSTLEIQRTEQGDSAMYLCASSYRLSRGANVLTFGAGSRLTVL.

Remarks on this clone: Other DNA sequences within the sample encode an identical CDR3. The chain uses TRBV28 and TRBJ1-2, with 7 bases that match TRBD1. The germline V gene has CDR1 MDHEN and CDR2 SYDVKM. After removal of 6 bases from V and 5 bases from J, the junction contained 6 bases not matched to a gene. This CDR3 spans 13 amino acids. The CDR3 here is CASSPDRTYGYTF. The CDR3 bases are TGTGCCAGCAGCCCGGACAGGACTTATGGCTACACCTTC.

The chain couples TRBV6-5 to TRBJ2-7; weak D call: TRBD2 (5 bases). V was pared by 6 bases and J by 0 bases, with 12 bases between. Per the germline V gene, CDR1 is MNHEY and CDR2 is SVGAGI. The CDR3 is 14 amino acids. CDR3 amino acids: CASREMEASYEQYF. The CDR3 nucleotides are TGTGCCAGCAGGGAGATGGAGGCCTCCTACGAGCAGTACTTC.

The V call is TRBV18, the J call TRBJ1-1; 10 nucleotides align to TRBD1. J gave up 8 bases and V 3 bases, and 6 bases lay outside the gene matches. This CDR3 is built from 14 residues. Germline values: CDR1 KGHSH, CDR2 LQKENI. The CDR3 coding sequence is TGTGCCAGCTCACCGTCAGACAGGGGGCTGGAAGCTTTCTTT. Translated, it gives CASSPSDRGLEAFF.

The genes are TRBV5-4 and TRBJ2-1; 12 bases fit TRBD2. Germline CDR1 is SGHNT and CDR2 is YYREEE (reference sequence). With V trimmed by 0 bases and J by 6 bases, 4 bases remained unmatched. The CDR3 length is 16 residues. The CDR3 DNA sequence: TGTGCCAGCAGCTTGGCCCTAGCGGGGGGGCCCAATGAGCAGTTCTTC. It translates to CASSLALAGGPNEQFF.

The chain joins TRBV24-1 to TRBJ2-5; tentatively, D is TRBD2 (5 bases). Deletions cut 3 bases from V and 3 bases from J, with 10 bases between. The germline gives CDR1 KGHDR, CDR2 SFDVKD. This CDR3 has 14 residues. CDR3 nucleotides: TGTGCCACCAGTGATCCTCGGGGAGAAGAGACCCAGTACTTC. Translated: CATSDPRGEETQYF.

The genes are TRBV2 and TRBJ2-5; D is unclear. CDR1 and CDR2 from the germline V gene are SNHLY and FYNNEI. The CDR3 has 14 amino acids. V was pared by 5 bases and J by 4 bases, with 14 bases between. The DNA of the CDR3 is TGTGCCAGCAGTTCAAGGCGTTCGGGAGAGACCCAGTACTTC. This sequence encodes CASSSRRSGETQYF.

The rearrangement uses TRBV4-1 and TRBJ1-5; the D is unclear. CDR1 and CDR2 (germline): MGHRA, YSYEKL. The V end lost 1 base, the J end lost 4 bases, and 5 bases lay between the germline ends. This CDR3 spans 13 amino acids. The CDR3 DNA is TGCGCCAGCAGCCAAGGGAGGAATCAGCCCCAGCATTTT. It encodes CASSQGRNQPQHF.

This sequence joins TRBV4-1 and TRBJ1-2; a possible D gene is TRBD1 (6 bases). CDR1 is MGHRA, CDR2 YSYEKL, per germline. The CDR3 runs 14 residues. Trimming took 1 base from V and 4 from J, leaving 10 bases between them. The CDR3: CASSQGGGSYGYTF. CDR3 nucleotide sequence: TGCGCCAGCAGCCAAGGAGGGGGTAGCTATGGCTACACCTTC.

The gene calls are TRBV5-4 and TRBJ2-5, with TRBD1 matching over 11 bases. J gave up 4 bases and V 0 bases, and 2 bases lay outside the gene matches. Germline CDR1 is SGHNT and CDR2 is YYREEE (reference sequence). This CDR3 is 15 amino acids long. Written as DNA, the CDR3 is TGTGCCAGCAGCTTGGCGGGGACAGGGGGAGAGACCCAGTACTTC. This gives the protein CASSLAGTGGETQYF.

This clone occurred a few times. The chain employs TRBV6-1 and TRBJ2-7, with 7 nucleotides matching TRBD1. Trimming at V came to 1 base and at J to 2 bases, leaving 5 bases not matched to a gene. The CDR3 has 15 residues. Per the germline V gene, CDR1 is MNHNS and CDR2 is SASEGT. The CDR3, as DNA: TGTGCCAGCAGTGAAGAAGGGACAGCGACCTACGAGCAGTACTTC. Translated, it gives CASSEEGTATYEQYF.

The J gene is TRBJ2-5, the V gene TRBV7-3; tentatively, D is TRBD2 (6 bases). Looked up from germline, CDR1 is SGHTA and CDR2 is FQGTGA. The CDR3 loop spans 13 amino acids. With 8 bases removed from V and 3 bases from J, the gap between germline ends came to 13 bases. CDR3 in DNA: TGTGCCAGCGCCCTCGGGGGAGAAGAGACCCAGTACTTC. This codes for CASALGGEETQYF.

The chain is built from TRBV2 and TRBJ1-2, with a possible D match to TRBD1 (6 bases). The CDR3 is 13 amino acids. Germline V gene lookup returns CDR1 SNHLY and CDR2 FYNNEI. V was pared by 6 bases and J by 5 bases, with 13 bases between. The CDR3 spells CASSTGQRYGYTF. The CDR3 DNA reads TGTGCCAGCAGCACGGGACAACGATATGGCTACACCTTC.

This rearrangement joins TRBV28 to TRBJ1-4, with D perhaps TRBD1 (5 bases). Trimming pared 2 bases from V and 3 bases from J, leaving 10 bases between. The CDR3 consists of 15 residues. Germline loops: CDR1 MDHEN, CDR2 SYDVKM. DNA for the CDR3: TGTGCCAGCAGTTTAGGGGGGGGACCTAATGAAAAACTGTTTTTT. The encoded protein is CASSLGGGPNEKLFF.

Remarks on this clone: The junction does not match germline at one end; this may be a read error. This sequence joins TRBV29-1 and TRBJ2-2, with 7 bases aligning to TRBD2. The CDR3 extends over 14 amino acids. The germline V gene encodes CDR1 SQVTM and CDR2 ANQGSEA. The CDR3 spells CRVWGGSNTGELFF. In nucleotides, the CDR3 is TGCCGCGTTTGGGGGGGGTCGAACACCGGGGAGCTGTTTTTT.

The J gene is TRBJ1-2, the V gene TRBV7-8, with 9 bases aligning to TRBD1. CDR1 and CDR2 from the germline V gene are SGHVS and FQNEAQ. The CDR3 runs to 13 residues. Trimming removed 5 bases from V and 6 bases from J; junction bases left unmatched: 4. CDR3 DNA sequence: TGTGCCAGCAGCCCTACAGGGGGCGATGGCTACACCTTC. This gives the protein CASSPTGGDGYTF.

The J gene is TRBJ1-4, the V gene TRBV28; 11 nucleotides line up with TRBD1. Germline CDR1 MDHEN, CDR2 SYDVKM. The CDR3 runs to 16 residues. J lost 7 bases, V lost 6 bases, and 10 bases had no gene match. CDR3 protein: CASRAGQGEWGEKLFF. CDR3 nucleotides: TGTGCCAGCAGGGCGGGACAGGGGGAGTGGGGTGAAAAACTGTTTTTT.

The rearrangement uses TRBV11-3 and TRBJ2-3; TRBD2 matches at 8 bases. This CDR3 contains 16 residues. With V trimmed by 5 bases and J by 1 base, 8 bases remained unmatched. Germline loops: CDR1 SGHNT, CDR2 YENEEA. CDR3 DNA sequence: TGTGCCAGCAGCCCGCGGGGGGCCCTTGGCACAGATACGCAGTATTTT. Translated: CASSPRGALGTDTQYF.

The chain uses TRBV3-1 (or the pseudogene TRBV3-2) and TRBJ1-2; 9 nucleotides agree with TRBD1. CDR1 is LGHDT, CDR2 YNNKEL, per germline (reference sequence). The ends lost 1 base at V and 0 bases at J; junction bases unmatched: 3. The CDR3 has 16 residues. The CDR3 DNA sequence: TGTGCCAGCAGCCAAGGGACAGGGGTAACTAACTATGGCTACACCTTC. Its protein is CASSQGTGVTNYGYTF.

The J gene is TRBJ2-5, the V gene TRBV5-1; weak D call: TRBD1 (6 bases). Trimming cost V 0 bases and J 2 bases, with 14 bases left between them. The CDR3 has 16 residues. Germline loops: CDR1 SGHRS, CDR2 YFSETQ. DNA of the CDR3: TGCGCCAGCAGCTTGGCCGGTACCAGGGGACAAGAGACCCAGTACTTC. Translating gives CASSLAGTRGQETQYF. Complete variable domain (other parts from reference TRBV5-1 and TRBJ2-5): KAGVTQTPRYLIKTRGQQVTLSCSPISGHRSVSWYQQTPGQGLQFLFEYFSETQRNKGNFPGRFSGRQFSNSRSEMNVSTLELGDSALYLCASSLAGTRGQETQYFGPGTRLLVL.

The chain employs TRBV19 and TRBJ2-7; TRBD2 might be the D (6 bases). Germline V gene lookup returns CDR1 LNHDA and CDR2 SQIVND (reference sequence). The V gene lost 3 bases and the J gene lost 4 bases, with 16 bases spanning the gap. This CDR3 region has 15 residues. CDR3 protein: CASSIRGSRPYEQYF. CDR3 in DNA: TGTGCCAGTAGTATTCGGGGGTCCCGCCCTTACGAGCAGTACTTC.

The chain is built from TRBV7-2 and TRBJ2-1; TRBD1 matches 7 bases. Germline CDR1 and CDR2: SGHTA and FQGNSA. J gave up 14 bases and V 0 bases, and 7 bases lay outside the gene matches. The CDR3 extends over 13 amino acids. CDR3 coding DNA: TGTGCCAGCAGCTTAGCGGACCGGGACAGCGAGTTCTTC. This sequence encodes CASSLADRDSEFF.

The rearrangement joins TRBV29-1 to TRBJ2-1; 10 positions match TRBD1. Per germline, CDR1 SQVTM and CDR2 ANQGSEA. The CDR3 covers 12 residues. V lost 6 bases and J lost 7; bases outside the gene matches: 3. The CDR3, as DNA: TGCAGCGTCCGACAGGGGGCTAATGAGCAGTTCTTC. Its protein is CSVRQGANEQFF.

The V and J genes are TRBV2 and TRBJ1-2; a possible D gene is TRBD1 (5 bases). CDR3 length equals 15 residues. Germline lookup yields CDR1 SNHLY and CDR2 FYNNEI. V was trimmed by 5 bases and J by 7 bases, leaving 20 bases between them. The CDR3 is CASSLEGQRGLGYTF. CDR3 coding DNA: TGTGCCAGCAGTCTAGAGGGGCAGCGGGGACTTGGCTACACCTTC.